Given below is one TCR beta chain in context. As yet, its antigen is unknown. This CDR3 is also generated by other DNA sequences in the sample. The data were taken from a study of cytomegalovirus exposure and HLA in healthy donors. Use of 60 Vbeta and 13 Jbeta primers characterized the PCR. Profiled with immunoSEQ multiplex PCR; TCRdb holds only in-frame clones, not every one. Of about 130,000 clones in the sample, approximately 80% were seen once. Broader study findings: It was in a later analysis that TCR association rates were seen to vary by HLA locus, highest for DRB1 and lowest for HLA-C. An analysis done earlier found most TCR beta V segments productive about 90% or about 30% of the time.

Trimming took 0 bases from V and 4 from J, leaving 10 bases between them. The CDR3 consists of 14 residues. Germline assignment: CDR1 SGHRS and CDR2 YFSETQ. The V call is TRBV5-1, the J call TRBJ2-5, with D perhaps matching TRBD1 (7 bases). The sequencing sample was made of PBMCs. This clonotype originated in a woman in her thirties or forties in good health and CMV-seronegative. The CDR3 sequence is CASSLGQGGETQYF. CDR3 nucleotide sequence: TGCGCCAGCAGCTTGGGGCAGGGGGGAGAGACCCAGTACTTC.